This T cell receptor (beta chain) was sequenced during a study of blood T cell repertoires in COVID-19. Overall study context: Sites in the United States, Italy and Spain provided acute and convalescent COVID-19 samples. Nucleic acid was either cDNA or gDNA, and it came from T cells, B-cell-depleted T cells, or PBMCs.

This clone was counted once. Original processing methods: Nucleated cell counts were estimated from reference gene primer amplification. Profiled with immunoSEQ multiplex PCR; TCRdb holds only in-frame clones, not every one. That table gives V, J and clone size, and the DNA gave D and trimming. The repertoire has over 110,000 clones, roughly 88% of them found once; the top ten carry around 28%. The CDR3 loop spans 13 amino acids. The V and J ends lost 4 bases and 4 bases respectively, with 11 bases between them. CDR1 and CDR2 (germline): SGHRS, YFSETQ. Sequenced: peripheral blood. The V gene is TRBV5-1, the J gene TRBJ2-5; D may be TRBD2 (5 bases). The receptor was isolated from a human donor in a cohort sampled during active COVID-19. CDR3 in DNA: TGCGCCAGCAGCCCCCGGGCGGGAGAGACCCAGTACTTC. Its protein product is CASSPRAGETQYF.